These 5 T cell receptor beta chains were sequenced from one sample in a study of memory CD4+ T cells and cytomegalovirus serostatus. Single viable CD3+CD4+CD8-CD45RO+ cells were sorted as the memory CD4+ T cells. Using immunoSEQ multiplex PCR, the repertoire was profiled, and TCRdb retains in-frame clones only, with some absent. The sample holds around 60,000 clones, approximately 78% seen once. Sequenced input: memory CD4+ T cells from blood. The receptors here all came from an adult in good health and CMV-seronegative.

The rearrangement links TRBV6-5 to TRBJ2-2; D may be TRBD2 (5 bases). Trimming removed 4 bases from V and 3 bases from J, with 12 bases in between. Germline CDR1 MNHEY, CDR2 SVGAGI. This CDR3 has 15 amino acids. The CDR3 loop is CASSSPFGDTGELFF. The CDR3 DNA reads as TGTGCCAGCAGTTCCCCCTTCGGGGACACCGGGGAGCTGTTTTTT.

The chain couples TRBV23-1 to TRBJ1-2; TRBD1 aligns across 9 bases. TRBV23-1 is an open reading frame whose function is uncertain. This CDR3 has 16 residues. The junction had 9 bases not matched to a gene; V was cut back by 0 bases and J by 7 bases. CDR3 in amino acids: CASSQSTQTGGGGYTF. The CDR3 DNA reads as TGCGCCAGCAGTCAATCCACTCAGACAGGGGGTGGTGGCTACACCTTC.

The chain is built from TRBV15 and TRBJ2-1; 7 positions agree with TRBD2. Looked up from germline, CDR1 is LNHNV and CDR2 is YYDKDF (reference sequence). Trimming at V came to 0 bases and at J to 5 bases, leaving 4 bases not matched to a gene. CDR3 length equals 15 residues. CDR3 sequence (DNA): TGTGCCACCAGCAGAGATCCAGGACTAGACAATGAGCAGTTCTTC. Translation gives CATSRDPGLDNEQFF.

The genes are TRBV18 and TRBJ1-2; maybe TRBD1 (5 bases). Trimming took 2 bases from V and 5 from J, leaving 9 bases between them. There are 13 residues in the CDR3. Germline V gene lookup returns CDR1 KGHSH and CDR2 LQKENI. The CDR3, as DNA: TGTGCCAGCTCACCATCACAGGTGTATGGCTACACCTTC. This translates into CASSPSQVYGYTF.

This chain uses TRBV30 with TRBJ2-7; 9 nucleotides agree with TRBD1. CDR1 and CDR2 from the germline V gene are GTSNPN and SVGIG (reference sequence). J was trimmed by 6 bases and V by 3 bases; bases with no gene match: 6. This CDR3 is 13 amino acids long. The CDR3 loop is CAWSGDRVTEQYF. DNA of the CDR3: TGTGCCTGGAGCGGGGACAGGGTGACCGAGCAGTACTTC. The variable domain in full, completed from reference TRBV30 and TRBJ2-7, reads SQTIHQWPATLVQPVGSPLSLECTVEGTSNPNLYWYRQAAGRGLQLLFYSVGIGQISSEVPQNLSASRPQDRQFILSSKKLLLSDSGFYLCAWSGDRVTEQYFGPGTRLTVT.